The 12 T cell receptor beta chains below were found in one sample sequenced in a study of T-cell reconstitution after alpha-beta-depleted transplantation in children. Researchers prepared the TCRbeta library using unique molecular identifiers, the study reports. TCRdb itself ran the PCR reads through MiXCR, one entry per CDR3 protein. The table lists nearly 350,000 distinct CDR3 sequences, 15% to 20% of them singletons, with around 38% in the top ten. Material: PBMCs, mostly from graft donor cells, obtained 360 days after TCRalphabeta/CD19-depleted stem cell transplant. Source of these receptors: a male patient between 2 and 9 years old who had a stem cell transplant for acute lymphoblastic leukemia, so the T cells may come from the graft donor.

This clonotype was seen a handful of times. Written as DNA, the CDR3 is TGTGCCACCAGCAGAGAGAGTAGCGGGAGTTATGAGCAGTTCTTC. Protein sequence: CATSRESSGSYEQFF. The rearrangement links TRBV15 to TRBJ2-1; 9 positions agree with TRBD2. CDR1 is LNHNV and CDR2 is YYDKDF in the germline V gene (reference sequence). V shed 0 bases and J 8 bases; nucleotides not matched to a gene: 5. The CDR3 covers 15 residues.

This clonotype was seen repeatedly, ten times or more. This chain links TRBV29-1 with TRBJ1-1; the match to TRBD1 covers 8 bases. Germline values: CDR1 SQVTM, CDR2 ANQGSEA. V shed 3 bases and J 3 bases; nucleotides not matched to a gene: 9. The CDR3 length is 15 residues. The DNA for the CDR3 is TGCAGCGTTGAGCCAGGGGGCGCTTCCCACACTGAAGCTTTCTTT. Translating gives CSVEPGGASHTEAFF.

The V gene is TRBV18, the J gene TRBJ2-4; D is unresolved. CDR1 is KGHSH and CDR2 is LQKENI in the germline V gene. The CDR3 is 15 residues long. Trimming cost V 5 bases and J 0 bases, with 11 bases left between them. The CDR3 DNA follows: TGTGCCAGCTCAAGTCAGGCTCTAGCCAAAAACATTCAGTACTTC. Encoded protein: CASSSQALAKNIQYF.

The chain joins TRBV4-2 to TRBJ2-5, with 10 bases that match TRBD2. Germline assignment: CDR1 LGHNA and CDR2 YNFKEQ. With 5 bases clipped from V and 3 bases from J, the junction kept 3 bases outside the gene matches. The CDR3 runs to 14 residues. The CDR3 region is CASSFGTSEETQYF. CDR3 sequence (DNA): TGTGCCAGCAGCTTTGGGACTAGCGAAGAGACCCAGTACTTC.

This clonotype was seen only a few times. The rearrangement joins TRBV5-1 to TRBJ1-3, with D possibly TRBD1 on 5 matching bases. The CDR3 loop spans 15 amino acids. Germline V CDR1 and CDR2: SGHRS, YFSETQ. V lost 4 bases and J 0 bases, leaving 11 bases between the germline ends. The CDR3 loop is CASSRGRDSGNTIYF. The CDR3 nucleotides read TGCGCCAGCAGCAGGGGACGGGACTCTGGAAACACCATATATTTT.

The V gene is TRBV28, the J gene TRBJ2-7; 7 nucleotides agree with TRBD1. After removal of 2 bases from V and 4 bases from J, the junction contained 23 bases not matched to a gene. The CDR3 is made up of 20 amino acids. From germline, CDR1 is MDHEN and CDR2 SYDVKM. The CDR3 DNA sequence: TGTGCCAGCAGTTTACCTTTTGACAGGGCTCTACTTGGGGGCTATTACGAGCAGTACTTC. It codes for CASSLPFDRALLGGYYEQYF.

This clonotype occurred a few times. V gene TRBV5-1 combines with J gene TRBJ2-7; TRBD1 might be the D (6 bases). The CDR3 sequence is 13 residues long. Trimming took off 0 bases at V and 12 bases at J, with 16 bases between the two ends. Germline V gene data show CDR1 as SGHRS and CDR2 as YFSETQ. In DNA form, the CDR3 reads TGCGCCAGCAGCTTGGTGGACAGTCATGACTCGTACTTC. Its translation is CASSLVDSHDSYF.

In this sample, this clonotype turned up a few times. The chain employs TRBV7-2 and TRBJ2-5; 8 bases match TRBD2. Unmatched junction bases numbered 6, after V lost 0 bases and J lost 0 bases. The germline CDR1 and CDR2 sequences are SGHTA and FQGNSA. This CDR3 contains 17 residues. The CDR3: CASSLALAGRYQETQYF. The CDR3 nucleotides read TGTGCCAGCAGCTTAGCCTTAGCGGGACGGTACCAAGAGACCCAGTACTTC.

This clonotype was observed a handful of times. This chain connects TRBV7-9 to TRBJ2-2; D call uncertain. CDR1 is SEHNR and CDR2 is FQNEAQ in the germline V gene (reference sequence). This CDR3 spans 15 amino acids. V was clipped by 1 base and J by 4 bases, with 10 bases between them. The CDR3 spells CASSLGESSTGELFF. The CDR3 bases are TGTGCCAGCAGCTTAGGGGAAAGTAGCACCGGGGAGCTGTTTTTT. Complete variable domain (other parts from reference TRBV7-9 and TRBJ2-2): DTGVSQNPRHKITKRGQNVTFRCDPISEHNRLYWYRQTLGQGPEFLTYFQNEAQLEKSRLLSDRFSAERPKGSFSTLEIQRTEQGDSAMYLCASSLGESSTGELFFGEGSRLTVL.

This clonotype was found a few times. V is TRBV4-1 and J is TRBJ1-2; 7 bases align to TRBD1. J was trimmed by 8 bases and V by 0 bases; bases with no gene match: 9. The CDR3 is 15 amino acids. Germline V gene data show CDR1 as MGHRA and CDR2 as YSYEKL. The CDR3 sequence: CASSQDPGGYRGYTF. The CDR3 nucleotides are TGCGCCAGCAGCCAAGATCCAGGGGGGTATCGAGGCTACACCTTC.

This clonotype was detected ten times or more. The rearrangement joins TRBV4-3 to TRBJ2-1; 7 bases are shared with TRBD2. The germline V gene has CDR1 LGHNA and CDR2 YSLEER. The V segment lost 1 base and the J segment 3 bases; nucleotides outside the gene matches: 6. The CDR3 contains 16 residues. The CDR3 DNA is TGCGCCAGCAGCCAAGGAGCGGGGTTGGGCTACAATGAGCAGTTCTTC. It is translated as CASSQGAGLGYNEQFF.

This clonotype was seen many times. The chain carries TRBV20-1 and TRBJ1-2; TRBD1 matches 8 bases. The CDR3 has 14 residues. Germline loops: CDR1 DFQATT, CDR2 SNEGSKA (reference sequence). V lost 2 bases and J lost 5; bases outside the gene matches: 7. The CDR3 is CSARKGTGKYGYTF. For the CDR3, the DNA is TGCAGTGCTAGAAAAGGGACAGGAAAATATGGCTACACCTTC.